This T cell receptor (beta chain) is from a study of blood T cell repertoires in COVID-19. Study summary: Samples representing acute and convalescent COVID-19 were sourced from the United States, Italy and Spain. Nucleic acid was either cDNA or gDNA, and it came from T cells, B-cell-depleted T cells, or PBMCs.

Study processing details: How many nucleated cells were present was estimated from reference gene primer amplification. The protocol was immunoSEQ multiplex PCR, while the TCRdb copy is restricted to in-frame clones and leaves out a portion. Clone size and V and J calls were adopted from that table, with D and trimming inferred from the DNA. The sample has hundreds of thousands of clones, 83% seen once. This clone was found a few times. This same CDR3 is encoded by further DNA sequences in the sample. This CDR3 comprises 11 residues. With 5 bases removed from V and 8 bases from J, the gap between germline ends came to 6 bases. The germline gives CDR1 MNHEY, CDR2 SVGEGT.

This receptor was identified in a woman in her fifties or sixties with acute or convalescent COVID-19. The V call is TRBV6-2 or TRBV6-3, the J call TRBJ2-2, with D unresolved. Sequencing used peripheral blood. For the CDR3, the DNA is TGTGCCAGCAGTCCGAGGGGGGAGCTGTTTTTT. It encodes CASSPRGELFF.